This passage covers 14 T cell receptor beta chains from one sample sequenced in a study of shared clonotypes between healthy human individuals. Measured with immunoSEQ multiplex PCR; TCRdb has only the in-frame clones, and not every one. This sample has a few million clones, with approximately 92% found just once. What was sequenced was naive CD4+ T cells sorted from blood. The subset was: CD45RA+ positively selected. These receptors originate from a man aged 18 to 30 in good health.

This clone was recorded a few times. As DNA, the CDR3 is TGTGCCAGCAGCCGGTTGGGCGGGAACACTGAAGCTTTCTTT. Its protein is CASSRLGGNTEAFF. This chain links TRBV14 with TRBJ1-1; D gene ambiguous. V was shortened by 4 bases and J by 1 base, with 10 bases between the two germline ends. This CDR3 has 14 residues. CDR1 SGHDN and CDR2 FVKESK come from the germline V gene.

The rearrangement uses TRBV18 and TRBJ2-5; 7 bases agree with TRBD1. The CDR3 has 14 amino acids. J gave up 4 bases and V 1 base, and 3 bases lay outside the gene matches. CDR1 is KGHSH and CDR2 is LQKENI in the germline V gene. The CDR3, as DNA: TGTGCCAGCTCACCACGGACAGGTTTAGAGACCCAGTACTTC. Amino acids: CASSPRTGLETQYF.

The count of this clone is one. The V call is TRBV2, the J call TRBJ2-1, with D possibly matching TRBD1 (5 bases). Germline V gene sequence: CDR1 SNHLY, CDR2 FYNNEI. The germline V and J ends were trimmed by 4 bases and 1 base, with 14 bases remaining between them. The CDR3 has 16 residues. CDR3: CASSGFEGASYNEQFF. The CDR3 region has the DNA TGTGCCAGCAGTGGTTTCGAAGGGGCATCCTACAATGAGCAGTTCTTC. The full variable domain, rest sourced from reference TRBV2 and TRBJ2-1, is EPEVTQTPSHQVTQMGQEVILRCVPISNHLYFYWYRQILGQKVEFLVSFYNNEISEKSEIFDDQFSVERPDGSNFTLKIRSTKLEDSAMYFCASSGFEGASYNEQFFGPGTRLTVL.

The V call is TRBV10-3, the J call TRBJ1-3; tentatively, D is TRBD1 (5 bases). V was shortened by 11 bases and J by 2 bases, with 10 bases between the two germline ends. Germline CDR1 and CDR2: ENHRY and SYGVKD. The CDR3 has 12 residues. The CDR3 DNA sequence: TGTGCCGGACGACAGACTGGAAACACCATATATTTT. Translating it yields CAGRQTGNTIYF.

This clone was observed a single time. The rearrangement links TRBV7-2 to TRBJ1-1, with no clear D. Between the trimmed V and J ends, which lost 1 base and 4 bases, there was a span of 13 bases. CDR3 length: 15 amino acids. Germline assignment: CDR1 SGHTA and CDR2 FQGNSA. CDR3 in DNA: TGTGCCAGCAGCTTAGTCGAGGTCTTGCGCACTGAAGCTTTCTTT. Protein product: CASSLVEVLRTEAFF. Filled out from reference TRBV7-2 and TRBJ1-1, the complete variable domain reads GAGVSQSPSNKVTEKGKDVELRCDPISGHTALYWYRQSLGQGLEFLIYFQGNSAPDKSGLPSDRFSAERTGGSVSTLTIQRTQQEDSAVYLCASSLVEVLRTEAFFGQGTRLTVV.

The V gene is TRBV18, the J gene TRBJ1-3; no firm D call. Trimming pared 2 bases from V and 4 bases from J, leaving 9 bases between. The CDR3 runs 14 residues. CDR1 and CDR2 (germline): KGHSH, LQKENI. Written as DNA, the CDR3 is TGTGCCAGCTCACCAGCCTCCACCGGAAACACCATATATTTT. Translated, it gives CASSPASTGNTIYF.

The chain is built from TRBV6-5 and TRBJ2-3; 11 bases are a match to TRBD2. The germline V gene has CDR1 MNHEY and CDR2 SVGAGI. The V and J ends lost 6 bases and 6 bases, in that order; junction bases with no gene match: 8. The CDR3 runs 15 residues. The CDR3 sequence is CASSPGVAGGDTQYF. The CDR3 nucleotides read TGTGCCAGCAGCCCGGGAGTAGCGGGAGGGGATACGCAGTATTTT.

The V and J genes are TRBV7-9 and TRBJ1-4; D not certain. Germline CDR1 SEHNR, CDR2 FQNEAQ (reference sequence). V lost 5 bases and J 0 bases, leaving 7 bases between the germline ends. CDR3 length: 14 amino acids. CDR3 DNA sequence: TGTGCCAGCAGCGATGGGGCAACTAATGAAAAACTGTTTTTT. Encoded protein: CASSDGATNEKLFF. The whole variable domain, filled in from reference TRBV7-9 and TRBJ1-4, reads DTGVSQNPRHKITKRGQNVTFRCDPISEHNRLYWYRQTLGQGPEFLTYFQNEAQLEKSRLLSDRFSAERPKGSFSTLEIQRTEQGDSAMYLCASSDGATNEKLFFGSGTQLSVL.

This CDR3 reads CASSLLAGGTLDQFF. The CDR3 nucleotides are TGTGCCAGCAGCTTGCTAGCGGGGGGGACGCTTGATCAGTTCTTC. The chain recombines TRBV7-2 with TRBJ2-1; 12 bases map to TRBD2. The CDR3 loop spans 15 amino acids. CDR1 and CDR2 from the germline V gene are SGHTA and FQGNSA. V shed 3 bases, J shed 13 bases, and the junction held 10 bases outside the gene matches. Drawing the rest from reference TRBV7-2 and TRBJ2-1, the complete variable domain is GAGVSQSPSNKVTEKGKDVELRCDPISGHTALYWYRQSLGQGLEFLIYFQGNSAPDKSGLPSDRFSAERTGGSVSTLTIQRTQQEDSAVYLCASSLLAGGTLDQFFGPGTRLTVL.

The chain is built from TRBV12-5 and TRBJ1-1, with TRBD1 identical over 10 bases. After removal of 4 bases from V and 1 base from J, the junction contained 3 bases not matched to a gene. Germline V CDR1 and CDR2: LGHNT, FRNRAP. The CDR3 loop spans 15 amino acids. The CDR3 DNA reads as TGTGCTAGTGGTTCCGGGACAGGGGCGAACACTGAAGCTTTCTTT. Protein product: CASGSGTGANTEAFF. Together with reference TRBV12-5 and TRBJ1-1, the CDR3 gives the full variable domain: DARVTQTPRHKVTEMGQEVTMRCQPILGHNTVFWYRQTMMQGLELLAYFRNRAPLDDSGMPKDRFSAEMPDATLATLKIQPSEPRDSAVYFCASGSGTGANTEAFFGQGTRLTVV.

V usage is TRBV5-3 and J usage is TRBJ2-5; 7 bases fit TRBD2. TRBV5-3 is noted as an ORF with a role that remains uncertain. Germline trimming cut 3 bases from V and 4 bases from J; bases unmatched to any gene: 6. CDR3 length: 14 residues. CDR3 coding DNA: TGTGCCAGAAGCTCTGCGGGAGTAAGAGAGACCCAGTACTTC. Amino acid sequence: CARSSAGVRETQYF.

Points on this clone: Other nucleotide sequences in the sample specify the same CDR3. The rearrangement joins TRBV7-9 to TRBJ2-3; the D gene is possibly TRBD1 (5 bases). The V end lost 1 base, the J end lost 3 bases, and 8 bases lay between the germline ends. The CDR3 consists of 14 residues. CDR1 is SEHNR and CDR2 is FQNEAQ in the germline V gene (reference sequence). CDR3 in amino acids: CASSLEGLTDTQYF. In DNA, the CDR3 is TGTGCCAGCAGCTTAGAGGGGTTGACAGATACGCAGTATTTT.

About this clone: A junction boundary mismatches the germline segment, possibly from a read error. The chain links TRBV7-7 to TRBJ2-1, with D possibly TRBD2 on 6 matching bases. Germline CDR1 and CDR2: SSHAT and FNYEAQ (reference sequence). The CDR3 runs to 15 residues. CDR3 DNA: TGTGCTAGCAGCCTGGCCGGGGGAGCCTACAATGAGCAGTTCTTC. It encodes CASSLAGGAYNEQFF.

The chain has TRBV2 and TRBJ1-1; TRBD1 is a possible D gene (5 bases). V gave up 3 bases and J gave up 5 bases, with 13 bases separating them. The germline V gene encodes CDR1 SNHLY and CDR2 FYNNEI. This CDR3 has 14 residues. CDR3 nucleotides: TGTGCCAGCAGTGACCGGGGACTGGGGACTGAAGCTTTCTTT. Amino acids: CASSDRGLGTEAFF.